These T cell receptor beta chains were read from a single sample in a study of cytomegalovirus exposure and HLA in healthy donors. This table comes from immunoSEQ multiplex PCR, and its TCRdb copy is limited to in-frame clones, with some not included. The sample consists of fewer than 130,000 clones, over 60% of them appearing once. The sample consisted of PBMCs. The receptors were gathered from a female donor in good health and CMV-seropositive. The CDR3 runs from the conserved cysteine through the conserved F or W. D genes are given only for firm matches. For some rows the clone size is stated as once, few or many, or as a class when expanded; others skip it.

clone_size: -; d_call: -; v_call: TRBV6-5; j_call: TRBJ2-7; cdr3_aa: CASSYRGNSYEQYF; cdr3_nt: TGTGCCAGCAGTTACCGGGGGAACTCCTACGAGCAGTACTTC
clone_size: once; d_call: TRBD1; v_call: TRBV7-7; j_call: TRBJ2-5; cdr3_aa: CASSSQGARETQYF; cdr3_nt: TGTGCTAGCAGCTCGCAGGGGGCACGGGAGACCCAGTACTTC
clone_size: -; d_call: -; v_call: TRBV28; j_call: TRBJ1-2; cdr3_aa: CASSSHSGYTF; cdr3_nt: TGTGCCAGCAGTTCCCATTCTGGCTACACCTTC
clone_size: -; d_call: TRBD2; v_call: TRBV4-1; j_call: TRBJ2-7; cdr3_aa: CASSPSGSDYEQYF; cdr3_nt: TGCGCCAGCAGCCCCAGCGGGAGCGACTACGAGCAGTACTTC
clone_size: -; d_call: TRBD1; v_call: TRBV14; j_call: TRBJ2-5; cdr3_aa: CASSQAPGTGGLETQYF; cdr3_nt: TGTGCCAGCAGCCAGGCACCCGGGACAGGGGGCCTCGAGACCCAGTACTTC
clone_size: -; d_call: TRBD2; v_call: TRBV13; j_call: TRBJ2-3; cdr3_aa: CASSLGRLAGGTRADTQYF; cdr3_nt: TGTGCCAGCAGCTTAGGACGGCTAGCGGGGGGCACAAGGGCAGATACGCAGTATTTT
clone_size: -; d_call: TRBD2; v_call: TRBV6-4; j_call: TRBJ2-3; cdr3_aa: CASSDSGGGTDTQYF; cdr3_nt: TGTGCCAGCAGTGACTCGGGGGGGGGCACAGATACGCAGTATTTT
clone_size: -; d_call: -; v_call: TRBV30; j_call: TRBJ1-3; cdr3_aa: CAWNPWGGIGNTIYF; cdr3_nt: TGTGCCTGGAATCCCTGGGGGGGCATTGGAAACACCATATATTTT
clone_size: -; d_call: TRBD1; v_call: TRBV2; j_call: TRBJ2-1; cdr3_aa: CASRDRLYNEQFF; cdr3_nt: TGTGCCAGCCGGGACAGACTCTACAATGAGCAGTTCTTC
clone_size: -; d_call: TRBD1; v_call: TRBV28; j_call: TRBJ2-1; cdr3_aa: CASSPGGAGHNEQFF; cdr3_nt: TGTGCCAGCAGCCCAGGGGGCGCCGGACACAATGAGCAGTTCTTC
clone_size: -; d_call: -; v_call: TRBV7-9; j_call: TRBJ1-1; cdr3_aa: CSSSYMNTEAFF; cdr3_nt: TGTTCCAGCAGCTATATGAACACTGAAGCTTTCTTT
clone_size: -; d_call: -; v_call: TRBV19; j_call: TRBJ2-5; cdr3_aa: CASSMRHAAETQYF; cdr3_nt: TGTGCCAGTAGTATGAGACACGCCGCGGAGACCCAGTACTTC
clone_size: -; d_call: -; v_call: TRBV2; j_call: TRBJ2-7; cdr3_aa: CASSEAEGYEQYF; cdr3_nt: TGTGCCAGCAGTGAAGCTGAGGGCTACGAGCAGTACTTC
clone_size: -; d_call: TRBD2; v_call: TRBV7-2; j_call: TRBJ2-3; cdr3_aa: CASSQTGTSGRAPYF; cdr3_nt: TGTGCCAGCAGCCAAACCGGGACTAGCGGGAGGGCCCCGTATTTT
clone_size: -; d_call: -; v_call: TRBV30; j_call: TRBJ1-1; cdr3_aa: CAWGRPGSRTEAFF; cdr3_nt: TGTGCCTGGGGGAGGCCGGGATCAAGGACTGAAGCTTTCTTT
clone_size: -; d_call: TRBD2; v_call: TRBV28; j_call: TRBJ2-2; cdr3_aa: CASSWGGPGELFF; cdr3_nt: TGTGCCAGCAGCTGGGGGGGACCCGGGGAGCTGTTTTTT
clone_size: -; d_call: TRBD1; v_call: TRBV27; j_call: TRBJ1-5; cdr3_aa: CASSSFGVPGQTSNQPQHF; cdr3_nt: TGTGCCAGCAGTTCCTTCGGGGTTCCGGGACAGACCAGCAATCAGCCCCAGCATTTT
clone_size: -; d_call: -; v_call: TRBV29-1; j_call: TRBJ1-1; cdr3_aa: CSVVRGPYTEAFF; cdr3_nt: TGCAGCGTTGTTAGGGGCCCCTACACTGAAGCTTTCTTT
clone_size: -; d_call: -; v_call: TRBV18; j_call: TRBJ1-1; cdr3_aa: CASSPDLGGTEAFF; cdr3_nt: TGTGCCAGCTCACCAGACCTGGGGGGAACTGAAGCTTTCTTT
clone_size: few; d_call: TRBD1; v_call: TRBV6-1; j_call: TRBJ1-2; cdr3_aa: CASSKGQGYGYTF; cdr3_nt: TGTGCCAGCAGCAAGGGACAGGGTTATGGCTACACCTTC
clone_size: once; d_call: TRBD1; v_call: TRBV30; j_call: TRBJ2-3; cdr3_aa: CAWRRGGAGTDTQYF; cdr3_nt: TGTGCCTGGAGGAGAGGGGGCGCCGGCACAGATACGCAGTATTTT
clone_size: -; d_call: -; v_call: TRBV19; j_call: TRBJ1-5; cdr3_aa: CASSIDAGYGHSNQPQHF; cdr3_nt: TGTGCCAGTAGTATAGACGCGGGGTATGGACATAGCAATCAGCCCCAGCATTTT
clone_size: -; d_call: -; v_call: TRBV28; j_call: TRBJ1-2; cdr3_aa: CASSSSGGNYGYTF; cdr3_nt: TGTGCCAGCAGTAGCTCAGGTGGGAACTATGGCTACACCTTC
clone_size: once; d_call: TRBD2; v_call: TRBV9; j_call: TRBJ2-5; cdr3_aa: CASSPRTSGGRETQYF; cdr3_nt: TGTGCCAGCAGCCCTAGGACTAGCGGGGGTAGAGAGACCCAGTACTTC
clone_size: -; d_call: -; v_call: TRBV7-3; j_call: TRBJ2-3; cdr3_aa: CASSTGVGDTQYF; cdr3_nt: TGTGCCAGCAGTACAGGCGTTGGAGATACGCAGTATTTT
clone_size: once; d_call: TRBD2; v_call: TRBV27; j_call: TRBJ2-1; cdr3_aa: CASSQTTGLAGVPEQFF; cdr3_nt: TGTGCCAGCAGTCAAACCACGGGACTAGCGGGAGTTCCTGAGCAGTTCTTC
clone_size: -; d_call: TRBD1; v_call: TRBV5-1; j_call: TRBJ2-1; cdr3_aa: CASSLTGVGEQFF; cdr3_nt: TGCGCCAGCAGCCTGACAGGGGTGGGTGAGCAGTTCTTC
clone_size: -; d_call: -; v_call: TRBV7-9; j_call: TRBJ1-1; cdr3_aa: CASSFGKNTEAFF; cdr3_nt: TGTGCCAGCAGCTTCGGTAAGAACACTGAAGCTTTCTTT
clone_size: few; d_call: TRBD2; v_call: TRBV5-4; j_call: TRBJ2-5; cdr3_aa: CASSVSSGSQETQYF; cdr3_nt: TGTGCCAGCAGCGTCAGTAGCGGGAGTCAGGAGACCCAGTACTTC
clone_size: -; d_call: TRBD2; v_call: TRBV4-2; j_call: TRBJ2-1; cdr3_aa: CASSQRLAGGPYEQFF; cdr3_nt: TGTGCCAGCAGCCAAAGGCTAGCGGGGGGGCCATATGAGCAGTTCTTC
clone_size: few; d_call: -; v_call: TRBV5-5; j_call: TRBJ1-1; cdr3_aa: CASSLQGNTEAFF; cdr3_nt: TGTGCCAGCAGCTTGCAGGGGAACACTGAAGCTTTCTTT
clone_size: once; d_call: -; v_call: TRBV7-9; j_call: TRBJ1-2; cdr3_aa: CACPLGALDYTF; cdr3_nt: TGTGCCTGCCCCCTGGGGGCACTAGACTACACCTTC
clone_size: -; d_call: TRBD1; v_call: TRBV9; j_call: TRBJ1-5; cdr3_aa: CASSPGQGTGNQPQHF; cdr3_nt: TGTGCCAGCTCTCCGGGACAGGGAACGGGCAATCAGCCCCAGCATTTT
clone_size: -; d_call: -; v_call: TRBV2; j_call: TRBJ2-7; cdr3_aa: CASTRDWRYEQYF; cdr3_nt: TGTGCCAGCACGAGGGACTGGCGCTACGAGCAGTACTTC
clone_size: -; d_call: TRBD2; v_call: TRBV28; j_call: TRBJ2-1; cdr3_aa: CASRKSLAGVSYNEQFF; cdr3_nt: TGTGCCAGCAGGAAGTCGCTAGCGGGAGTTTCCTACAATGAGCAGTTCTTC
clone_size: once; d_call: TRBD1; v_call: TRBV7-8; j_call: TRBJ2-5; cdr3_aa: CASSLGWGQKETQYF; cdr3_nt: TGTGCCAGCAGCTTAGGATGGGGACAGAAAGAGACCCAGTACTTC
clone_size: once; d_call: TRBD2; v_call: TRBV30; j_call: TRBJ2-4; cdr3_aa: CAWSVRSGGNIQYF; cdr3_nt: TGTGCCTGGAGTGTAAGGAGCGGGGGAAACATTCAGTACTTC
clone_size: -; d_call: TRBD1; v_call: TRBV6-5; j_call: TRBJ2-7; cdr3_aa: CASSQGDVEQYF; cdr3_nt: TGTGCCAGCAGTCAGGGGGACGTTGAGCAGTACTTC
clone_size: -; d_call: TRBD1; v_call: TRBV30; j_call: TRBJ1-5; cdr3_aa: CAFSTGVNQPQHF; cdr3_nt: TGTGCCTTTTCAACAGGGGTCAATCAGCCCCAGCATTTT
clone_size: -; d_call: TRBD1; v_call: TRBV13; j_call: TRBJ2-1; cdr3_aa: CASSSLDRGGNEQFF; cdr3_nt: TGTGCCAGCAGCTCCCTAGACAGGGGTGGCAATGAGCAGTTCTTC
clone_size: -; d_call: -; v_call: TRBV18; j_call: TRBJ1-2; cdr3_aa: CASSKDSFYGYTF; cdr3_nt: TGTGCCAGCTCAAAGGACAGTTTCTATGGCTACACCTTC
clone_size: -; d_call: -; v_call: TRBV18; j_call: TRBJ2-7; cdr3_aa: CASSPSGVAKEQYF; cdr3_nt: TGTGCCAGCTCACCTTCCGGGGTGGCTAAAGAGCAGTACTTC
clone_size: -; d_call: -; v_call: TRBV7-9; j_call: TRBJ2-3; cdr3_aa: CASSPGAVTADTQYF; cdr3_nt: TGTGCCAGCAGCCCAGGGGCAGTGACGGCAGATACGCAGTATTTT